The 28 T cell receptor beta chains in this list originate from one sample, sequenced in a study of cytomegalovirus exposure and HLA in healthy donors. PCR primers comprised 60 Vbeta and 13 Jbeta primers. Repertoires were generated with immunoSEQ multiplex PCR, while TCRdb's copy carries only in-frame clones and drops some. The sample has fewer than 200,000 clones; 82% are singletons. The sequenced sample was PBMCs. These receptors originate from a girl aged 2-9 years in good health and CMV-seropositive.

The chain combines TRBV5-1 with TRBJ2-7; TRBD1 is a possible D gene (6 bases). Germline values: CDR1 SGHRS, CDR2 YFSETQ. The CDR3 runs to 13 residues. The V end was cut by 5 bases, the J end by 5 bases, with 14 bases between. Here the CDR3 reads CASRITGRDEQYF. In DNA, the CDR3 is TGCGCCAGCAGAATCACAGGGCGGGACGAGCAGTACTTC. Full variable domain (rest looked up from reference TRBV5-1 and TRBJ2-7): KAGVTQTPRYLIKTRGQQVTLSCSPISGHRSVSWYQQTPGQGLQFLFEYFSETQRNKGNFPGRFSGRQFSNSRSEMNVSTLELGDSALYLCASRITGRDEQYFGPGTRLTVT.

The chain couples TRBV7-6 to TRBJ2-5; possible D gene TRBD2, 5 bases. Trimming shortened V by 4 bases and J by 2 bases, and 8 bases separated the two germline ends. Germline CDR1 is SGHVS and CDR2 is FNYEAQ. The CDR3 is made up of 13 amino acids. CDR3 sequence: CASSSDWQETQYF. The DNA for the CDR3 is TGTGCCAGCAGCTCGGACTGGCAAGAGACCCAGTACTTC.

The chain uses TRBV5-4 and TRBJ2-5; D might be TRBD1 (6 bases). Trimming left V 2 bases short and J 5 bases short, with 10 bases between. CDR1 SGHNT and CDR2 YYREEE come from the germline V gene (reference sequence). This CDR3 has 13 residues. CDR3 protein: CASSLQGGETQYF. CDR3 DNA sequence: TGTGCCAGCAGCTTACAGGGTGGTGAGACCCAGTACTTC.

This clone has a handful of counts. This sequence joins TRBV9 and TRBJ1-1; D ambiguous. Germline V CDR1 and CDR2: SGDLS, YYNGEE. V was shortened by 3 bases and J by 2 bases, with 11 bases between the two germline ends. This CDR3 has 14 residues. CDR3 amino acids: CASSAGGSNTEAFF. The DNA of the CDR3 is TGTGCCAGCAGCGCGGGAGGTTCTAACACTGAAGCTTTCTTT. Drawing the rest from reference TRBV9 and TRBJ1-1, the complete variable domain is DSGVTQTPKHLITATGQRVTLRCSPRSGDLSVYWYQQSLDQGLQFLIQYYNGEERAKGNILERFSAQQFPDLHSELNLSSLELGDSALYFCASSAGGSNTEAFFGQGTRLTVV.

In DNA form, the CDR3 reads TGTGCCAGCAGGCCTCGAGGGGGTCCAGATACGCAGTATTTT. Its protein product is CASRPRGGPDTQYF. V gene TRBV6-5 combines with J gene TRBJ2-3; a weak D match, TRBD1 (6 bases). CDR1 is MNHEY and CDR2 is SVGAGI in the germline V gene. V was clipped by 6 bases and J by 4 bases, with 14 bases between them. The CDR3 totals 14 residues.

CDR3 sequence reads: CASSNSLGGSNEQFF. The CDR3 coding sequence is TGTGCCAGCAGCAATAGCCTCGGGGGGAGCAATGAGCAGTTCTTC. The J gene is TRBJ2-1, the V gene TRBV6-6; 7 bases agree with TRBD2. Germline CDR1 reads MNHNY; CDR2 reads SVGAGI (reference sequence). This CDR3 is built from 15 residues. The V segment lost 6 bases and the J segment 6 bases; nucleotides outside the gene matches: 11.

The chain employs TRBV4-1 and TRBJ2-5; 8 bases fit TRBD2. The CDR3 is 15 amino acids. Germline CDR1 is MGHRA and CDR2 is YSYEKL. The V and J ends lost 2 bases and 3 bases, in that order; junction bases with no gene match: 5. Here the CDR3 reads CASSQPGGAEETQYF. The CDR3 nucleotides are TGCGCCAGCAGCCAACCCGGGGGGGCAGAAGAGACCCAGTACTTC.

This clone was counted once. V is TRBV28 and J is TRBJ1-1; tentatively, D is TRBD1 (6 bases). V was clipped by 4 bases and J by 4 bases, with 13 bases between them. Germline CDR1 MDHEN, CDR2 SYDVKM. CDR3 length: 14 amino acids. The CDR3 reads CASSSHRASTEAFF. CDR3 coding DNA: TGTGCCAGCAGTTCACACAGGGCCTCCACTGAAGCTTTCTTT.

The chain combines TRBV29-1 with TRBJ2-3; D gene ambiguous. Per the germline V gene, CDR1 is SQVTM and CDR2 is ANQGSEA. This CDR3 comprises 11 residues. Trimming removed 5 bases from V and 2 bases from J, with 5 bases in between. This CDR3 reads CSVPFTDTQYF. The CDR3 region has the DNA TGCAGCGTTCCTTTCACAGATACGCAGTATTTT.

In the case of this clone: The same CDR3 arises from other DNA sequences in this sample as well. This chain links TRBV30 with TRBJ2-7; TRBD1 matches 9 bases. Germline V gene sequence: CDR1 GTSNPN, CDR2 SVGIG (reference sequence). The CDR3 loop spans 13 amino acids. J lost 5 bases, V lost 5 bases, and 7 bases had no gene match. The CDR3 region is CAWDRDRVDEQYF. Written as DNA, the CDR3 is TGTGCCTGGGACCGGGACAGGGTCGACGAGCAGTACTTC.

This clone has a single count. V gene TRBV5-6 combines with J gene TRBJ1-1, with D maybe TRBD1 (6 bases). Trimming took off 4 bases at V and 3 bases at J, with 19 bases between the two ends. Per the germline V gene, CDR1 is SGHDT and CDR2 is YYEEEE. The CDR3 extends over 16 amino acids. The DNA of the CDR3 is TGTGCCAGCAGCCCTACAGGGAAGTTTACATACACTGAAGCTTTCTTT. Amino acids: CASSPTGKFTYTEAFF.

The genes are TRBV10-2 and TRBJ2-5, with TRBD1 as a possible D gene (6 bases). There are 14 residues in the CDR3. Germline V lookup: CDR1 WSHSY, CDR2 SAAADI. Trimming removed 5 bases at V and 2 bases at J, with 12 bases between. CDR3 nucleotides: TGCGCCAGCAGTTACCGGGACATGCAAGAGACCCAGTACTTC. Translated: CASSYRDMQETQYF.

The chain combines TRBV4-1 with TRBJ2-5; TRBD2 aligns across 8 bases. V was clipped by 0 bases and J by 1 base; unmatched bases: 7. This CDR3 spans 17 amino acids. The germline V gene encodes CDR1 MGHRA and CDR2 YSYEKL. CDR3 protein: CASSQDLTSGIQETQYF. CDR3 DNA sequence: TGCGCCAGCAGCCAAGATCTCACTAGCGGAATCCAAGAGACCCAGTACTTC.

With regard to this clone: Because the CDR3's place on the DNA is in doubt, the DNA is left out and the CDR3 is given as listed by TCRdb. This CDR3 is CAWGQGAGGYPF. The chain employs TRBV30 and TRBJ1-2; the table's D call TRBD1 went unverified against the DNA. The CDR3 extends over 12 residues, inclusive of both ends. Germline V gene sequence: CDR1 GTSNPN, CDR2 SVGIG (reference sequence).

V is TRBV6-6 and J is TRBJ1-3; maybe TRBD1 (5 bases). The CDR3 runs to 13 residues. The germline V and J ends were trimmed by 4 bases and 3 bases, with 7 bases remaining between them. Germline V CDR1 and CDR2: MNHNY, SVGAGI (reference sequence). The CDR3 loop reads CASSWGVGNTIYF. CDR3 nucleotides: TGTGCCAGCAGTTGGGGGGTTGGAAACACCATATATTTT.

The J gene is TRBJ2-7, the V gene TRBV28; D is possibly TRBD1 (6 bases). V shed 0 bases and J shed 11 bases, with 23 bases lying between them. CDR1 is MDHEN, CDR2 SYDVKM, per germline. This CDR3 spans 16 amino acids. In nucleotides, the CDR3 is TGTGCCAGCAGTTTATGGGTAGAGACAGGAGACCAAAGGAAGTACTTC. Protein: CASSLWVETGDQRKYF.

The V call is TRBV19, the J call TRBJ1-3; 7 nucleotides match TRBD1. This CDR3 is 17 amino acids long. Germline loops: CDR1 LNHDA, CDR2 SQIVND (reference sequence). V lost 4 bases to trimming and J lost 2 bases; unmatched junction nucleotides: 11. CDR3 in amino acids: CASSTTTGSHAGNTIYF. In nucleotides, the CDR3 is TGTGCCAGTAGTACTACGACAGGGTCGCACGCTGGAAACACCATATATTTT.

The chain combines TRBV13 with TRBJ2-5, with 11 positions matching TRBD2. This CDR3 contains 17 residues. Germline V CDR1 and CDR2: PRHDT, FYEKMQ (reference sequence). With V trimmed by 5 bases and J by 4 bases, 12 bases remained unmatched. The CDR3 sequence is CASSVGTSGRVGETQYF. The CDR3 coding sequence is TGTGCCAGCAGCGTCGGGACTAGCGGCCGGGTAGGAGAGACCCAGTACTTC.

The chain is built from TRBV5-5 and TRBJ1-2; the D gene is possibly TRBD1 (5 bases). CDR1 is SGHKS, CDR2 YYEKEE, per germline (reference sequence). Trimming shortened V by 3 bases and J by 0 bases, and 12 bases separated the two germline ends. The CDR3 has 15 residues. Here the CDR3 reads CASSYDSLANYGYTF. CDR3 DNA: TGTGCCAGCAGCTACGACAGTTTAGCTAACTATGGCTACACCTTC.

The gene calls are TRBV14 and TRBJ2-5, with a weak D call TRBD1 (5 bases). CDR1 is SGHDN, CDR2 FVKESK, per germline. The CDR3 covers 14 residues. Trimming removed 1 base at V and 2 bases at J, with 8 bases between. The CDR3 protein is CASSQAQVQETQYF. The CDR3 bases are TGTGCCAGCAGCCAAGCACAGGTACAAGAGACCCAGTACTTC.

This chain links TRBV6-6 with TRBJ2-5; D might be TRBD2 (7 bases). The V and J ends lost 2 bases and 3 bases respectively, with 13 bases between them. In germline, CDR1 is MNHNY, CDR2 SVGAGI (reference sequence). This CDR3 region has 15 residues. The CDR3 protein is CASSYEGGVKETQYF. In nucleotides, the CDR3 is TGTGCCAGCAGTTACGAAGGGGGGGTAAAAGAGACCCAGTACTTC.

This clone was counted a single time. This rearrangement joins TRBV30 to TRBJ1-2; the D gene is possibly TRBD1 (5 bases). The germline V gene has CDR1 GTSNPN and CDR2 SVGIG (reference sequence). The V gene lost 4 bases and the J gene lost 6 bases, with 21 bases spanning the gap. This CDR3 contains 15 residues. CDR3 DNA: TGTGCCTGGACAAAGGTAACAGGTCAACGAGATGGCTACACCTTC. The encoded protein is CAWTKVTGQRDGYTF.

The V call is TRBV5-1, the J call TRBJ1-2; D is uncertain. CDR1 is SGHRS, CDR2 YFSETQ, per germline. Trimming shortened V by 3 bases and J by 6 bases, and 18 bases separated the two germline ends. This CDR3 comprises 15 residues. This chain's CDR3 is CASSSEPAIPDGYTF. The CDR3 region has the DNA TGCGCCAGCAGCTCCGAGCCTGCGATCCCCGATGGCTACACCTTC.

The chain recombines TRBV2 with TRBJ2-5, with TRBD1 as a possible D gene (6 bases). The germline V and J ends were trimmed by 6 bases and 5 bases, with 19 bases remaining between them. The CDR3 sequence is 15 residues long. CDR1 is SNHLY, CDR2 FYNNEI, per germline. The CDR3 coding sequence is TGTGCCAGCAGGAAAGGGGACATAACAGAGGAGACCCAGTACTTC. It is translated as CASRKGDITEETQYF.

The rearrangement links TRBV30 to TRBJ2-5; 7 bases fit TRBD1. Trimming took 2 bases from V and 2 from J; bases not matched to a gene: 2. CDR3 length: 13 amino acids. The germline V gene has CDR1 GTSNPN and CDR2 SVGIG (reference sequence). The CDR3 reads CAWSQGVQETQYF. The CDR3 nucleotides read TGTGCCTGGAGTCAGGGGGTTCAAGAGACCCAGTACTTC.

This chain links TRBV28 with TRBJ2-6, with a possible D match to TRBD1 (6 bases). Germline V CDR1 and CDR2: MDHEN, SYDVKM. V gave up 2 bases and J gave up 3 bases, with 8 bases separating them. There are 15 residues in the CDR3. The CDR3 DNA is TGTGCCAGCAGTTTAGCAGGGGTTGGGGCCAACGTCCTGACTTTC. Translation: CASSLAGVGANVLTF.

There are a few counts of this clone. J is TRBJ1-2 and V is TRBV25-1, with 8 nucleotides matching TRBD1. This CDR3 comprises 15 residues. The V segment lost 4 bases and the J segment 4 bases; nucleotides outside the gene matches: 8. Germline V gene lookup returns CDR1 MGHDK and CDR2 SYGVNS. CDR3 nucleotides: TGTGCCAGCAGTGGGTCAGGGGGCGCAGGCTATGGCTACACCTTC. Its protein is CASSGSGGAGYGYTF.

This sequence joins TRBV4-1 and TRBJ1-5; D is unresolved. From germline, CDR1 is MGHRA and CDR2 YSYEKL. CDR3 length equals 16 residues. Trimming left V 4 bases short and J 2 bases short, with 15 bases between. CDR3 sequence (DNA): TGCGCCAGCAGCCGGGAAGGCGGGAGTGGCAATCAGCCCCAGCATTTT. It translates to CASSREGGSGNQPQHF.